This entry lists 24 T cell receptor beta chains sequenced from one sample in a study of regulatory T cells in long-lasting Graves disease. Time point defined: newly diagnosed GD, antithyroid drugs for less than 3 months. From RNA extracted from PBMCs, the TCR library was made. The TCR beta library used iRepertoire HTBI primers with Arm-PCR amplification of CDR3. TCRdb passed the multiplex PCR reads through MiXCR, listing each CDR3 protein once. The sample lists about 240,000 distinct CDR3 sequences, around 20% occurring once. The sequences come from peripheral blood mononuclear cells (PBMCs), collected at new diagnosis, from a patient treated with antithyroid drugs. Receptor source: a female donor with Graves disease.

This clonotype showed up many times. The chain joins TRBV18 to TRBJ2-1, with D perhaps matching TRBD2 (6 bases). Per the germline V gene, CDR1 is KGHSH and CDR2 is LQKENI. This CDR3 region has 15 residues. V lost 2 bases, J lost 4 bases, and 12 bases lay in between. CDR3 loop: CASSPSSDFYNEQFF. CDR3 sequence (DNA): TGTGCCAGCTCACCATCTAGCGATTTTTACAATGAGCAGTTCTTC.

Comment on this clonotype: A read error may produce the germline difference seen at one junction end. V usage is TRBV7-2 and J usage is TRBJ2-7, with D possibly matching TRBD1 (5 bases). Germline assignment: CDR1 SGHTA and CDR2 FQGNSA. This CDR3 comprises 13 residues. The CDR3 DNA reads as TGTGCTAGCAGCTTGGACACTGACTACGAGCAGTACTTC. Encoded protein: CASSLDTDYEQYF.

This clonotype was found many times. The rearrangement uses TRBV7-6 and TRBJ2-4; TRBD1 might be the D (6 bases). CDR3 size: 15 residues. With 5 bases removed from V and 0 bases from J, the gap between germline ends came to 11 bases. Germline V gene lookup returns CDR1 SGHVS and CDR2 FNYEAQ. The CDR3 here is CASSPGTLAKNIQYF. The CDR3 DNA reads TGTGCCAGCAGCCCAGGGACATTAGCCAAAAACATTCAGTACTTC.

A word on this clonotype: As the CDR3 is not closed by the conserved phenylalanine or tryptophan, this likely results from a read error. This rearrangement joins TRBV3-1 to TRBJ2-1; possibly TRBD1 for D (5 bases). Germline values: CDR1 LGHDT, CDR2 YNNKEL (reference sequence). The CDR3 runs 16 residues. Deletions cut 2 bases from V and 8 bases from J, with 19 bases between. The CDR3 DNA follows: TGTGCCAGCAGCCAATCCTTGACGCTGGGGCTTCATGAGCAGTTCCTC. Amino acid sequence: CASSQSLTLGLHEQFL.

V and J are TRBV10-3 and TRBJ2-7; D unclear. Germline V lookup: CDR1 ENHRY, CDR2 SYGVKD. This CDR3 is 12 amino acids long. The ends were cut back, 0 bases at V and 5 bases at J, with 5 bases in the middle. CDR3 in DNA: TGTGCCATCAGTGAGTCTCGCGACGAGCAGTACTTC. It codes for CAISESRDEQYF.

This clonotype was observed at least ten times. The chain combines TRBV7-3 with TRBJ1-3; no definite D call. This CDR3 has 13 amino acids. V shed 2 bases and J shed 3 bases, with 5 bases lying between them. Looked up from germline, CDR1 is SGHTA and CDR2 is FQGTGA. CDR3: CASSLGGGNTIYF. The CDR3 region has the DNA TGTGCCAGCAGCTTAGGCGGTGGAAACACCATATATTTT.

This clonotype has at least ten counts. The genes are TRBV7-3 and TRBJ2-5; TRBD1 matches at 11 bases. The germline CDR1 and CDR2 sequences are SGHTA and FQGTGA. The V gene end was trimmed by 2 bases and the J gene end by 4 bases; junction bases not matched to a gene: 3. The CDR3 is 15 amino acids. The CDR3, as DNA: TGTGCCAGCAGCTTAGCCGGGACAGGGGGAGAGACCCAGTACTTC. It translates to CASSLAGTGGETQYF.

This clonotype occurred many times. The rearrangement joins TRBV6-2 or TRBV6-3 to TRBJ1-5; D is possibly TRBD1 (6 bases). There are 15 residues in the CDR3. Trimming cost V 4 bases and J 3 bases, with 13 bases left between them. The germline CDR1 and CDR2 sequences are MNHEY and SVGEGT. CDR3 nucleotide sequence: TGTGCCAGCAGTTCCCTCACAGGGTACAATCAGCCCCAGCATTTT. This sequence encodes CASSSLTGYNQPQHF.

In its sample, this clonotype was seen a few times. This sequence joins TRBV4-1 and TRBJ2-6, with 8 bases identical to TRBD2. After removal of 4 bases from V and 4 bases from J, the junction contained 6 bases not matched to a gene. Per germline, CDR1 MGHRA and CDR2 YSYEKL. This CDR3 comprises 16 residues. The CDR3 nucleotides are TGCGCCAGCAGCCTTTTAGCGGGGATGGGGGCCAACGTCCTGACTTTC. It codes for CASSLLAGMGANVLTF.

The J gene is TRBJ2-7, the V gene TRBV7-2; 10 positions match TRBD2. The CDR3 is 16 amino acids. Losses at the gene ends were 4 bases for V and 3 bases for J; bases not matched to a gene: 9. Germline V lookup: CDR1 SGHTA, CDR2 FQGNSA. CDR3 sequence: CASSSYLAGVHYEQYF. DNA for the CDR3: TGTGCCAGCAGCTCGTATCTAGCGGGGGTGCACTACGAGCAGTACTTC.

On this clonotype: A far larger clone is off by one base, so a read error is likely. This chain connects TRBV7-9 to TRBJ2-3; a possible D gene is TRBD1 (5 bases). Per germline, CDR1 SEHNR and CDR2 FQNEAQ (reference sequence). This CDR3 is 15 amino acids long. This CDR3 is CASSPQGANTDTRYF. Here the CDR3 DNA reads TGTGCCAGCAGCCCTCAAGGGGCTAACACAGATACGCGGTATTTT.

The V gene is TRBV19, the J gene TRBJ1-1; D is ambiguous. Germline V gene sequence: CDR1 LNHDA, CDR2 SQIVND (reference sequence). V lost 5 bases to trimming and J lost 0 bases, with 19 bases between them. The CDR3 consists of 17 residues. The CDR3 DNA reads as TGTGCCAGTAGTGAATCGACCCAACGCGCATTGAACACTGAAGCTTTCTTT. It specifies CASSESTQRALNTEAFF.

This clonotype was counted many times. This chain links TRBV2 with TRBJ2-3; 7 nucleotides align to TRBD1. V trimming: 10 bases; J trimming: 3 bases; junction bases outside the gene matches: 7. This CDR3 spans 13 amino acids. The V gene's germline CDR1 is SNHLY and CDR2 FYNNEI. The DNA of the CDR3 is TGTGCCACCTCAGACAGGGAAACAGATACGCAGTATTTT. It encodes CATSDRETDTQYF.

This clonotype has just a few counts. The CDR3 DNA is TGCAGTGCACTGAATGGGGAATCCTATAATTCACCCCTCCACTTT. As protein: CSALNGESYNSPLHF. The rearrangement uses TRBV20-1 and TRBJ1-6; D remains unclear. Germline V gives CDR1 DFQATT, CDR2 SNEGSKA (reference sequence). The ends were cut back, 6 bases at V and 1 base at J, with 13 bases in the middle. CDR3 length: 15 residues.

This clonotype was observed at least ten times. The chain has TRBV6-1 and TRBJ2-7; 11 nucleotides match TRBD2. Germline V lookup: CDR1 MNHNS, CDR2 SASEGT. There are 14 residues in the CDR3. V gave up 7 bases and J gave up 3 bases; unmatched junction bases: 5. The CDR3 here is CASNFGTSGYEQYF. CDR3 nucleotides: TGTGCCAGCAATTTCGGGACTAGCGGCTACGAGCAGTACTTC.

This clonotype was seen at least ten times. The V call is TRBV7-2, the J call TRBJ2-1, with D hard to call. Looked up from germline, CDR1 is SGHTA and CDR2 is FQGNSA. CDR3 size: 13 residues. V was clipped by 2 bases and J by 5 bases, with 7 bases between them. The CDR3 bases are TGTGCCAGCAGCTTACGCCGGGACAATGAGCAGTTCTTC. It translates to CASSLRRDNEQFF. Full variable domain (outside the CDR3, taken from reference TRBV7-2 and TRBJ2-1): GAGVSQSPSNKVTEKGKDVELRCDPISGHTALYWYRQSLGQGLEFLIYFQGNSAPDKSGLPSDRFSAERTGGSVSTLTIQRTQQEDSAVYLCASSLRRDNEQFFGPGTRLTVL.

This chain links TRBV3-1 with TRBJ1-6; maybe TRBD1 (5 bases). V was cut by 2 bases and J by 8 bases, with 10 bases left in between. This CDR3 contains 14 residues. Per the germline V gene, CDR1 is LGHDT and CDR2 is YNNKEL (reference sequence). CDR3 amino acids: CASSQQGGYSPLHF. Here the CDR3 DNA reads TGTGCCAGCAGCCAACAGGGAGGGTATTCACCCCTCCACTTT.

Ten or more counts support this clonotype. This sequence joins TRBV11-1 and TRBJ2-3, with D possibly matching TRBD1 (5 bases). The V end was cut by 2 bases, the J end by 2 bases, with 14 bases between. Per germline, CDR1 SGHAT and CDR2 FQDESV (reference sequence). This CDR3 spans 16 amino acids. The CDR3 DNA is TGTGCCAGCAGCTTACCTCTGGACACCCTCACAGATACGCAGTATTTT. Residues: CASSLPLDTLTDTQYF.

This clonotype came up a few times. At one of its ends the junction is not consistent with the germline gene, which may arise from a read error. This chain links TRBV7-3 with TRBJ2-6; tentatively, D is TRBD1 (5 bases). Germline V lookup: CDR1 SGHTA, CDR2 FQGTGA. This CDR3 spans 13 amino acids. CDR3 protein: CASSLSGANALTF. The CDR3 DNA reads as TGTGCCAGCAGCCTTAGTGGGGCCAACGCCCTGACTTTC.

This clonotype was counted many times. The chain employs TRBV20-1 and TRBJ1-1; 7 bases are a match to TRBD1. Unmatched junction bases numbered 11, after V lost 7 bases and J lost 3 bases. CDR3 length: 14 amino acids. Looked up from germline, CDR1 is DFQATT and CDR2 is SNEGSKA (reference sequence). As DNA, the CDR3 is TGCAGTGTCCACCGGGACAGAGTTTACACTGAAGCTTTCTTT. Its protein product is CSVHRDRVYTEAFF.

This clonotype has a count of ten or more. The V and J genes are TRBV19 and TRBJ1-1; D possibly corresponds to TRBD1 (5 bases). Germline V gives CDR1 LNHDA, CDR2 SQIVND (reference sequence). The CDR3 is 19 amino acids. V lost 2 bases, J lost 6 bases, and 28 bases lay in between. The DNA for the CDR3 is TGTGCCAGTAGTATACCCCCTCGGCCGGGGAAATACTGGGGCCCTGAAGCTTTCTTT. This codes for CASSIPPRPGKYWGPEAFF.

This clonotype was seen many times. The rearrangement links TRBV12-3 or TRBV12-4 to TRBJ2-2; D is unclear. The CDR3 length is 13 residues. The germline V and J ends were trimmed by 7 bases and 0 bases, with 6 bases remaining between them. The CDR3 nucleotides read TGTGCCAGCAATTTCGCGAACACCGGGGAGCTGTTTTTT. Encoded protein: CASNFANTGELFF.

The genes are TRBV11-2 and TRBJ1-2, with TRBD1 matching over 10 bases. This CDR3 contains 14 residues. In germline, CDR1 is SGHAT, CDR2 FQNNGV. Unmatched junction bases numbered 3, after V lost 4 bases and J lost 4 bases. The CDR3 nucleotides read TGTGCCAGCAGCTCTCGACAGGGGGCCTATGGCTACACCTTC. It is translated as CASSSRQGAYGYTF.

This clonotype was detected ten times or more. This rearrangement joins TRBV7-2 to TRBJ2-3; D perhaps matches TRBD2 (5 bases). This CDR3 contains 14 residues. Germline CDR1 reads SGHTA; CDR2 reads FQGNSA. V lost 7 bases to trimming and J lost 1 base, with 12 bases between them. CDR3 DNA: TGTGCCAGCATCCTAGCTTTCGGCACAGATACGCAGTATTTT. Encoded protein: CASILAFGTDTQYF.